The rows below give T cell receptor beta chains drawn from one sample of a study of T-cell reconstitution after alpha-beta-depleted transplantation in children. TCRdb reprocessed the PCR reads via MiXCR and lists one record per CDR3 protein. The sample contains about 420,000 distinct CDR3 sequences, approximately 10% of which appear only once. The sample in question was PBMCs from the stem cell graft donor, obtained from the stem cell graft. The origin of the receptors is a human donor who donated a stem cell graft to a child with acute myeloid leukemia. Each CDR3 is given with its conserved first and last residue. D genes are given only for firm matches. Expanded clones are given a class, and other clones once, few, many or no size at all.

cdr3_length	d_call	clone_size	v_call	j_call	cdr3_aa	cdr3_nt
13	TRBD1	few	TRBV20-1	TRBJ2-1	CSCAGQVHNEQFF	TGCAGTTGTGCGGGACAGGTACACAATGAGCAGTTCTTC
15	NA	few	TRBV24-1	TRBJ2-1	CATSDSGLYYNEQFF	TGTGCCACCAGTGATTCGGGACTTTATTACAATGAGCAGTTCTTC
13	NA	NA	TRBV7-9	TRBJ2-2	CASSPRVGGELFF	TGTGCCAGCAGCCCGCGGGTAGGCGGGGAGCTGTTTTTT
14	NA	NA	TRBV19	TRBJ1-4	CASSTGGENEKLFF	TGTGCCAGTAGTACCGGGGGAGAAAATGAAAAACTGTTTTTT
17	TRBD2	many	TRBV7-2	TRBJ2-5	CASSLNSGGSLQETQYF	TGTGCCAGCAGCTTAAACAGCGGGGGTTCTCTGCAAGAGACCCAGTACTTC
16	TRBD1	few	TRBV4-3	TRBJ1-2	CASSQDPGQPSYGYTF	TGCGCCAGCAGCCAAGATCCGGGACAGCCCTCCTATGGCTACACCTTC
16	TRBD2	NA	TRBV7-2	TRBJ2-3	CASSFETSGGAYTQYF	TGTGCCAGCAGCTTCGAGACTAGCGGGGGGGCGTATACGCAGTATTTT
19	NA	few	TRBV12-3/TRBV12-4	TRBJ2-1	CASTTRPLGSKVSYNEQFF	TGTGCCAGCACCACGAGGCCCTTGGGATCTAAGGTATCCTACAATGAGCAGTTCTTC
15	NA	many	TRBV5-1	TRBJ2-5	CASSLGTGAEETQYF	TGCGCCAGCAGCTTGGGTACGGGGGCCGAAGAGACCCAGTACTTC
15	TRBD1	NA	TRBV7-2	TRBJ2-5	CASSPPDRGPETQYF	TGTGCCAGCAGCCCCCCGGACAGGGGGCCTGAGACCCAGTACTTC